The 32 T cell receptor beta chains listed next were all sequenced from one sample in a study of control samples from healthy donors and cancer patients. TCRdb's table, derived via immunoSEQ multiplex PCR, lists solely in-frame clones and lacks some. The profile shows around 30,000 clones, under 95% of them singletons. Sequences were obtained from PBMCs. Receptors were obtained from a man in his forties with colorectal cancer.

The J gene is TRBJ1-1, the V gene TRBV5-1, with D possibly TRBD1 on 6 matching bases. The CDR3 has 13 residues. The V end was cut by 1 base, the J end by 4 bases, with 8 bases between. The germline gives CDR1 SGHRS, CDR2 YFSETQ. The CDR3 loop reads CASSLTGSTEAFF. DNA of the CDR3: TGCGCCAGCAGCTTGACAGGGAGCACTGAAGCTTTCTTT.

This chain links TRBV30 with TRBJ2-7; a possible D gene is TRBD2 (6 bases). The CDR3 sequence is 15 residues long. Trimming took 4 bases from V and 5 from J, leaving 21 bases between them. The germline CDR1 and CDR2 sequences are GTSNPN and SVGIG (reference sequence). The CDR3 spells CAWIPRIQGGHEQYF. The CDR3 region has the DNA TGTGCCTGGATTCCTCGCATCCAGGGAGGCCACGAGCAGTACTTC.

The chain employs TRBV6-6 and TRBJ2-7; 11 nucleotides match TRBD1. This CDR3 has 15 residues. In germline, CDR1 is MNHNY, CDR2 SVGAGI (reference sequence). V lost 0 bases and J lost 7; bases outside the gene matches: 5. The CDR3 nucleotides read TGTGCCAGCAGTTACTCACCGGGACAGGGGGGGGAGCAGTACTTC. It is translated as CASSYSPGQGGEQYF.

The chain recombines TRBV4-2 with TRBJ1-4, with TRBD1 identical over 10 bases. Germline V gene lookup returns CDR1 LGHNA and CDR2 YNFKEQ. Trimming removed 2 bases from V and 8 bases from J; junction bases left unmatched: 11. This CDR3 is built from 17 residues. The CDR3 region has the DNA TGTGCCAGCAGCCAATTAGATGGGACAGGGGACGGGGAAAAACTGTTTTTT. Residues: CASSQLDGTGDGEKLFF.

This chain uses TRBV7-3 with TRBJ2-2, with 15 bases matching TRBD2. CDR1 SGHTA and CDR2 FQGTGA come from the germline V gene. After removal of 5 bases from V and 4 bases from J, the junction contained 11 bases not matched to a gene. The CDR3 has 19 amino acids. This CDR3 reads CASSTGLAGGRGSTGELFF. DNA of the CDR3: TGTGCCAGCAGCACGGGACTAGCGGGGGGCCGGGGAAGCACCGGGGAGCTGTTTTTT.

This chain joins TRBV6-4 and TRBJ2-3; D remains ambiguous. Trimming removed 3 bases at V and 2 bases at J, with 12 bases between. This CDR3 has 15 residues. Per germline, CDR1 MRHNA and CDR2 SNTAGT. CDR3 protein: CASSEDVRSTDTQYF. The CDR3 nucleotides are TGTGCCAGCAGTGAAGATGTTCGCTCCACAGATACGCAGTATTTT.

CDR3 sequence (DNA): TGTGCCAGCTCACCTCAGGGTGGCACTGAAGCTTTCTTT. It yields the protein CASSPQGGTEAFF. The chain uses TRBV18 and TRBJ1-1; possibly TRBD1 for D (5 bases). The CDR3 spans 13 residues. Trimming removed 3 bases from V and 4 bases from J, with 9 bases in between. From germline, CDR1 is KGHSH and CDR2 LQKENI.

V gene TRBV2 combines with J gene TRBJ1-1, with 7 bases fitting TRBD1. The junction had 6 bases not matched to a gene; V was cut back by 6 bases and J by 2 bases. The CDR3 is made up of 14 amino acids. Germline V CDR1 and CDR2: SNHLY, FYNNEI. CDR3 bases: TGTGCCAGCAGAGGGGACAGCCCTAACACTGAAGCTTTCTTT. Amino acid sequence: CASRGDSPNTEAFF.

This chain connects TRBV19 to TRBJ1-1, with unresolved D. The CDR3 contains 14 residues. The V end lost 5 bases, the J end lost 8 bases, and 18 bases lay between the germline ends. Germline CDR1 LNHDA, CDR2 SQIVND (reference sequence). The CDR3 nucleotides are TGTGCCAGTAGTCTAAGGACTCCCCCCGTAGAAGCTTTCTTT. This codes for CASSLRTPPVEAFF. Combining the CDR3 with reference TRBV19 and TRBJ1-1 gives the whole variable domain DGGITQSPKYLFRKEGQNVTLSCEQNLNHDAMYWYRQDPGQGLRLIYYSQIVNDFQKGDIAEGYSVSREKKESFPLTVTSAQKNPTAFYLCASSLRTPPVEAFFGQGTRLTVV.

This rearrangement joins TRBV4-1 to TRBJ1-5, with a tentative D call TRBD1 (5 bases). CDR3 length: 14 residues. Germline CDR1 reads MGHRA; CDR2 reads YSYEKL. Trimming removed 0 bases at V and 8 bases at J, with 11 bases between. In DNA form, the CDR3 reads TGCGCCAGCAGCCAAGATCAAACGGGGGAGCCCCAGCATTTT. Its translation is CASSQDQTGEPQHF.

This rearrangement joins TRBV6-2 or TRBV6-3 to TRBJ2-1; no clear D gene. There are 12 residues in the CDR3. Germline CDR1 and CDR2: MNHEY and SVGEGT. Trimming took off 5 bases at V and 4 bases at J, with 6 bases between the two ends. The CDR3: CASSQVYNEQFF. CDR3 bases: TGTGCCAGCAGTCAGGTTTACAATGAGCAGTTCTTC.

This clone appeared a single time. This chain connects TRBV2 to TRBJ1-2; unclear D gene. CDR1 and CDR2 (germline): SNHLY, FYNNEI. The CDR3 has 15 residues. V shed 6 bases and J shed 0 bases, with 14 bases lying between them. The CDR3 nucleotides are TGTGCCAGCAGCTCGCAAGGCAATTCTAACTATGGCTACACCTTC. This codes for CASSSQGNSNYGYTF.

This clone was seen a single time. The chain combines TRBV6-5 with TRBJ1-1; the D gene is possibly TRBD1 (6 bases). V lost 0 bases, J lost 1 base, and 9 bases lay in between. Per the germline V gene, CDR1 is MNHEY and CDR2 is SVGAGI. The CDR3 totals 15 residues. This CDR3 is CASSYSTGRNTEAFF. CDR3 bases: TGTGCCAGCAGTTACTCGACAGGAAGGAACACTGAAGCTTTCTTT.

The chain joins TRBV27 to TRBJ2-1; 8 bases align to TRBD2. The germline gives CDR1 MNHEY, CDR2 SMNVEV (reference sequence). The ends lost 6 bases at V and 8 bases at J; junction bases unmatched: 6. The CDR3 loop spans 13 amino acids. The CDR3 DNA follows: TGTGCCAGCAGCTACGGGACTAGTTATGAGCAGTTCTTC. Its protein is CASSYGTSYEQFF.

The chain has TRBV7-2 and TRBJ1-2, with TRBD1 as a possible D gene (6 bases). This CDR3 comprises 14 residues. From germline, CDR1 is SGHTA and CDR2 FQGNSA. Trimming removed 0 bases at V and 8 bases at J, with 13 bases between. The CDR3 sequence is CASSLARSGDGYTF. DNA for the CDR3: TGTGCCAGCAGCTTAGCTCGGTCAGGGGACGGCTACACCTTC.

V usage is TRBV30 and J usage is TRBJ2-5, with 10 positions matching TRBD1. V dropped 5 bases and J dropped 4; count of bases not matched to a gene: 7. Per germline, CDR1 GTSNPN and CDR2 SVGIG (reference sequence). This CDR3 has 14 amino acids. For the CDR3, the DNA is TGTGCCTGGGGGCCGGGACAGGGGATAGAGACCCAGTACTTC. As protein: CAWGPGQGIETQYF.

This clone was observed a few times. V and J are TRBV3-1 (or the pseudogene TRBV3-2) and TRBJ1-5; D remains ambiguous. The length of the CDR3 is 14 residues. Germline V gene data show CDR1 as LGHDT and CDR2 as YNNKEL (reference sequence). With 1 base removed from V and 1 base from J, the gap between germline ends came to 5 bases. The CDR3 coding sequence is TGTGCCAGCAGCCAAGCGGTGAGCAATCAGCCCCAGCATTTT. Protein sequence: CASSQAVSNQPQHF.

The CDR3 DNA follows: TGTGCCAGCAGCTTAGCGCTAACGGGCCTCACCTACGAGCAGTACTTC. As protein: CASSLALTGLTYEQYF. The chain has TRBV7-8 and TRBJ2-7, with D uncertain. CDR1 is SGHVS, CDR2 FQNEAQ, per germline. The CDR3 is 16 amino acids. The germline V and J ends were trimmed by 0 bases and 2 bases, with 14 bases remaining between them.

The chain has TRBV19 and TRBJ1-5; no firm D call. The CDR3 is 16 residues long. The V gene's germline CDR1 is LNHDA and CDR2 SQIVND (reference sequence). Trimming removed 0 bases from V and 1 base from J, with 10 bases in between. Here the CDR3 reads CASSIERGSSNQPQHF. CDR3 nucleotide sequence: TGTGCCAGTAGTATAGAGCGGGGTTCGAGCAATCAGCCCCAGCATTTT.

V is TRBV4-2 and J is TRBJ1-2; the D is unclear. The CDR3 runs 13 residues. Germline CDR1 is LGHNA and CDR2 is YNFKEQ. V shed 2 bases and J shed 1 base, with 5 bases lying between them. This CDR3 is CASSQRVNYGYTF. The CDR3 DNA is TGTGCCAGCAGCCAACGGGTTAACTATGGCTACACCTTC.

The chain recombines TRBV30 with TRBJ1-2; the D is unclear. The ends were cut back, 0 bases at V and 3 bases at J, with 8 bases in the middle. The germline gives CDR1 GTSNPN, CDR2 SVGIG (reference sequence). This CDR3 spans 13 amino acids. The CDR3 region is CAWSVGSYYGYTF. The CDR3 DNA reads TGTGCCTGGAGTGTTGGCAGCTACTATGGCTACACCTTC.

This chain joins TRBV6-1 and TRBJ1-1, with a tentative D call TRBD1 (5 bases). Germline lookup yields CDR1 MNHNS and CDR2 SASEGT. V was trimmed by 3 bases and J by 0 bases, leaving 20 bases between them. The CDR3 is 18 amino acids. The CDR3 coding sequence is TGTGCCAGCAGTGATCGGCTCTCACGGGGGTTCGTGAACACTGAAGCTTTCTTT. It is translated as CASSDRLSRGFVNTEAFF.

V and J are TRBV5-1 and TRBJ1-6, with 12 bases that match TRBD1. Germline CDR1 SGHRS, CDR2 YFSETQ. V lost 2 bases and J lost 10; bases outside the gene matches: 13. CDR3 length equals 18 residues. The CDR3 is CASSFYSGTGGSRSPLHF. DNA for the CDR3: TGCGCCAGCAGCTTCTACTCCGGGACAGGGGGCAGCCGGTCACCCCTCCACTTT.

The CDR3 is CATDSWQGANVLTF. The CDR3 DNA reads as TGTGCCACCGACAGTTGGCAGGGGGCCAACGTCCTGACTTTC. The chain is built from TRBV7-9 and TRBJ2-6; TRBD1 is a possible D gene (5 bases). V dropped 10 bases and J dropped 4 bases, with 14 bases sitting between them. CDR1 SEHNR and CDR2 FQNEAQ come from the germline V gene (reference sequence). This CDR3 has 14 residues. The variable domain in full, completed from reference TRBV7-9 and TRBJ2-6, reads DTGVSQNPRHKITKRGQNVTFRCDPISEHNRLYWYRQTLGQGPEFLTYFQNEAQLEKSRLLSDRFSAERPKGSFSTLEIQRTEQGDSAMYLCATDSWQGANVLTFGAGSRLTVL.

The CDR3 region has the DNA TGTGCCAGCAGCGCGACTGGATCGGGGACTGAAGCTTTCTTT. It encodes CASSATGSGTEAFF. The chain is built from TRBV11-3 and TRBJ1-1; D gene uncertain. Germline lookup yields CDR1 SGHNT and CDR2 YENEEA. The CDR3 is 14 residues long. Trimming took off 5 bases at V and 5 bases at J, with 15 bases between the two ends.

This rearrangement joins TRBV27 to TRBJ2-2; D remains unclear. V lost 0 bases to trimming and J lost 0 bases, with 5 bases between them. The CDR3 is 15 residues long. CDR1 is MNHEY and CDR2 is SMNVEV in the germline V gene (reference sequence). In DNA, the CDR3 is TGTGCCAGCAGTTTATCTTGGGCGAACACCGGGGAGCTGTTTTTT. This translates into CASSLSWANTGELFF.

The V gene is TRBV3-1 (or the pseudogene TRBV3-2), the J gene TRBJ1-5; D is unclear. CDR3 length: 13 residues. The germline gives CDR1 LGHDT, CDR2 YNNKEL (reference sequence). Trimming shortened V by 4 bases and J by 6 bases, and 10 bases separated the two germline ends. CDR3 nucleotide sequence: TGTGCCAGCAGCCTCTCAGTCGGTCAGCCCCAGCATTTT. Translating it yields CASSLSVGQPQHF.

The chain carries TRBV29-1 and TRBJ1-1, with D perhaps TRBD1 (5 bases). This CDR3 comprises 14 residues. Per germline, CDR1 SQVTM and CDR2 ANQGSEA. V was cut by 4 bases and J by 0 bases, with 12 bases left in between. In DNA form, the CDR3 reads TGCAGCGTTGCCCAGGGCTCCATGAACACTGAAGCTTTCTTT. Translation gives CSVAQGSMNTEAFF.

The V and J genes are TRBV6-6 and TRBJ1-6, with 7 nucleotides matching TRBD1. Unmatched junction bases numbered 11, after V lost 6 bases and J lost 6 bases. The CDR3 loop spans 16 amino acids. The V gene's germline CDR1 is MNHNY and CDR2 SVGAGI (reference sequence). CDR3 loop: CASRPSSGTANSPLHF. For the CDR3, the DNA is TGTGCCAGCAGACCCAGTTCTGGGACAGCTAATTCACCCCTCCACTTT.

The rearrangement links TRBV12-5 to TRBJ2-5; 9 nucleotides agree with TRBD1. The junction had 3 bases not matched to a gene; V was cut back by 6 bases and J by 7 bases. There are 12 residues in the CDR3. The V gene's germline CDR1 is LGHNT and CDR2 FRNRAP. CDR3 protein: CASGKGQGTQYF. The DNA of the CDR3 is TGTGCTAGTGGAAAGGGACAGGGGACCCAGTACTTC.

This chain connects TRBV12-3 or TRBV12-4 to TRBJ1-2, with a tentative D call TRBD1 (5 bases). V lost 5 bases and J 4 bases, leaving 11 bases between the germline ends. This CDR3 has 13 residues. The CDR3 bases are TGTGCCAGCAGTCCGAGTGGGGGCTATGGCTACACCTTC. This translates into CASSPSGGYGYTF.

This clone has more than one count but fewer than ten. V and J are TRBV28 and TRBJ2-7; TRBD1 agrees at 9 bases. This CDR3 comprises 15 residues. The V segment lost 5 bases and the J segment 3 bases; nucleotides outside the gene matches: 8. Germline lookup yields CDR1 MDHEN and CDR2 SYDVKM. CDR3 DNA sequence: TGTGCCAGCAGTGGTCCCGGGACAGGGAGCTACGAGCAGTACTTC. It is translated as CASSGPGTGSYEQYF.